The entry below describes one T cell receptor (beta chain). Antigen: not known. The sample originates from a study of cytomegalovirus exposure and HLA in healthy donors. Study-wide background: The same platform was used for the roughly 110 validation repertoires as for the roughly 660 first-cohort repertoires, as reported in a later analysis. Study-wide findings and caveats: Cytomegalovirus association was listed for under 200 TCR beta chains. Per published reports, the classifier diagnosed cytomegalovirus status with high specificity and sensitivity. According to a subsequent analysis, TCR clusters identified in the first cohort showed a tendency to co-occur across the approximately 120 validation repertoires.

The table came from immunoSEQ multiplex PCR; TCRdb's copy has only in-frame clones and leaves some out. The data hold some 130,000 clones, with about 80% observed a single time. V lost 1 base to trimming and J lost 2 bases; unmatched junction nucleotides: 1. The CDR3 consists of 15 residues. CDR1 is SGHVS, CDR2 FQNEAQ, per germline. V and J are TRBV7-8 and TRBJ1-3; TRBD1 matches 8 bases. The source is a man aged 25-45 years in good health and CMV-seropositive. The source material was PBMCs. CDR3 protein: CASSLGTGTGNTIYF. The CDR3, as DNA: TGTGCCAGCAGCTTAGGGACAGGGACTGGAAACACCATATATTTT.